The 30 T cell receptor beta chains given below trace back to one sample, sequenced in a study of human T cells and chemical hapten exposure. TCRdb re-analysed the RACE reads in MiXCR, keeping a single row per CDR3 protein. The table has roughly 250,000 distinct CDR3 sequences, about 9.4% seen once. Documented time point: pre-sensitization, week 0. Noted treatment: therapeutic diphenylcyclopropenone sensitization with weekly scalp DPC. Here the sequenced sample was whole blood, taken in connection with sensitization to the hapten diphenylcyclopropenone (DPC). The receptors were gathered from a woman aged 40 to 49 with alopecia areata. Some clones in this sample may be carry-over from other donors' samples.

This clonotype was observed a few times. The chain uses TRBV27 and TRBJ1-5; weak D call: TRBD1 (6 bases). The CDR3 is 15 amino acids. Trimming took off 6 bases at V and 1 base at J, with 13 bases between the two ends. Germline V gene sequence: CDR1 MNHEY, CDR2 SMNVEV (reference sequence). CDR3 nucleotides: TGTGCCAGCAGACAGGGACAATCCAGCAATCAGCCCCAGCATTTT. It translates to CASRQGQSSNQPQHF.

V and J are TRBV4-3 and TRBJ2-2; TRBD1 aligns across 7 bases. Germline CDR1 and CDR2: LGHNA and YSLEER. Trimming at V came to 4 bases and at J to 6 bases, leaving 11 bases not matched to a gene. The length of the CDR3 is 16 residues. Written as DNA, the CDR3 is TGCGCCAGCAGCCGGATTATACAGGGGCCCGCCGGGGAGCTGTTTTTT. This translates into CASSRIIQGPAGELFF.

DNA for the CDR3: TGTGCCAGCACCGGGGGGGCTAGAGGAGGCTACACCTTC. This encodes CASTGGARGGYTF. The genes are TRBV7-2 and TRBJ1-2; possible D gene TRBD1, 6 bases. The CDR3 sequence is 13 residues long. Trimming stripped 7 bases from V and 8 bases from J, with 17 bases between. From germline, CDR1 is SGHTA and CDR2 FQGNSA.

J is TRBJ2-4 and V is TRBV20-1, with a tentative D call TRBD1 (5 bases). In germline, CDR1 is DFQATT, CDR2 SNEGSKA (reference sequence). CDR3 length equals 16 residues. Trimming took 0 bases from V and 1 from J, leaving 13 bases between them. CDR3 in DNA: TGCAGTGCTAGAGAAACAGGTGTTGGGGCCAAAAACATTCAGTACTTC. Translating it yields CSARETGVGAKNIQYF.

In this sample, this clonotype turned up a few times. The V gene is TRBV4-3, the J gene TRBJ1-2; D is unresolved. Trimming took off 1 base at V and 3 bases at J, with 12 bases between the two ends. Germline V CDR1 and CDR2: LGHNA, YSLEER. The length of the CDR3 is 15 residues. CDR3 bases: TGCGCCAGCAGCCAAGGGGGTCACCCCCACTATGGCTACACCTTC. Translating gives CASSQGGHPHYGYTF.

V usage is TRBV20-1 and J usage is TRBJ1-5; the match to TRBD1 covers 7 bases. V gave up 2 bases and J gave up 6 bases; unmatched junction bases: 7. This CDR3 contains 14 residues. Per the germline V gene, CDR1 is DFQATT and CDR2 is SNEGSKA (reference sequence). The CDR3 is CSARTGVIAQPQHF. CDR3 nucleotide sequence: TGCAGTGCTAGAACAGGGGTAATTGCTCAGCCCCAGCATTTT.

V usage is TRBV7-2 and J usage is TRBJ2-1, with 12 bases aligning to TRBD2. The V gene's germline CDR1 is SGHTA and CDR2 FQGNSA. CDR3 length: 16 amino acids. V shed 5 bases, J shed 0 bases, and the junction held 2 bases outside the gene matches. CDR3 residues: CASSPTSGSSYNEQFF. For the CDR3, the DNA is TGTGCCAGCAGCCCGACTAGCGGGAGCTCCTACAATGAGCAGTTCTTC. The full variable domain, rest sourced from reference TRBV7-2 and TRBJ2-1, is GAGVSQSPSNKVTEKGKDVELRCDPISGHTALYWYRQSLGQGLEFLIYFQGNSAPDKSGLPSDRFSAERTGGSVSTLTIQRTQQEDSAVYLCASSPTSGSSYNEQFFGPGTRLTVL.

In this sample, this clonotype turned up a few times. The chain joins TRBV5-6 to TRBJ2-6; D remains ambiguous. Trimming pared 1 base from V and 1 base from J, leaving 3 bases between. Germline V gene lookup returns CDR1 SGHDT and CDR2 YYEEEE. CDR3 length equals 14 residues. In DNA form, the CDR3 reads TGTGCCAGCAGCTTGATGTCTGGGGCCAACGTCCTGACTTTC. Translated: CASSLMSGANVLTF.

In nucleotides, the CDR3 is TGTGCCAGTAGAGCGGAGACAGGGGGCTCTGGGGCCAACGTCCTGACTTTC. Translation gives CASRAETGGSGANVLTF. This sequence joins TRBV19 and TRBJ2-6; 9 bases fit TRBD1. CDR1 and CDR2 (germline): LNHDA, SQIVND (reference sequence). Trimming removed 6 bases from V and 0 bases from J; junction bases left unmatched: 6. CDR3 length: 17 residues.

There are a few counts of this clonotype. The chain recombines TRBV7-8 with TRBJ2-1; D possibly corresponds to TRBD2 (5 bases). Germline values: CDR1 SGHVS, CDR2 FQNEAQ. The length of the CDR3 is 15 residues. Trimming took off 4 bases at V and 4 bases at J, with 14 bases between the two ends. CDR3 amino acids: CASSSSRRGYNEQFF. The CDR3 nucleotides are TGTGCCAGCAGCTCATCTCGCCGGGGTTACAATGAGCAGTTCTTC. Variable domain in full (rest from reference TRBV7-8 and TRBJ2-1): GAGVSQSPRYKVAKRGQDVALRCDPISGHVSLFWYQQALGQGPEFLTYFQNEAQLDKSGLPSDRFFAERPEGSVSTLKIQRTQQEDSAVYLCASSSSRRGYNEQFFGPGTRLTVL.

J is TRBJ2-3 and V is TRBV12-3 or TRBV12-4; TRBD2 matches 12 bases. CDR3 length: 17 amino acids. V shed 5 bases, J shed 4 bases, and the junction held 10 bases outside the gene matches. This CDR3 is CASSRNEGLAGADTQYF. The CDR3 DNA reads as TGTGCCAGCAGTCGGAACGAGGGACTAGCGGGTGCAGATACGCAGTATTTT.

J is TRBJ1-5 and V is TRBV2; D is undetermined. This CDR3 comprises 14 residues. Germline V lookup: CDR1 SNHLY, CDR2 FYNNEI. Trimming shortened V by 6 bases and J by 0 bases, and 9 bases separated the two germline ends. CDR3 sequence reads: CASRPTASNQPQHF. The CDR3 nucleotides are TGTGCCAGCAGACCAACAGCTAGCAATCAGCCCCAGCATTTT.

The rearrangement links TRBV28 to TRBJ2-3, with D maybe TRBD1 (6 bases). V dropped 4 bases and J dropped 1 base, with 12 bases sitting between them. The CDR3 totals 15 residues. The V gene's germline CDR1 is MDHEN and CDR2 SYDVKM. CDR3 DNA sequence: TGTGCCAGCAGTTCCCTAGGGGGAGGCACAGATACGCAGTATTTT. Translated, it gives CASSSLGGGTDTQYF.

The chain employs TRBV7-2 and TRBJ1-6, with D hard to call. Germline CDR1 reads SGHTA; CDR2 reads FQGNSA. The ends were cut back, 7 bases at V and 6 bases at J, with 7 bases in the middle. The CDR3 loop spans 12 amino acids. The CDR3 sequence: CASTLGNSPLHF. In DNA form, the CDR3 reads TGTGCCAGCACCCTCGGTAATTCACCCCTCCACTTT.

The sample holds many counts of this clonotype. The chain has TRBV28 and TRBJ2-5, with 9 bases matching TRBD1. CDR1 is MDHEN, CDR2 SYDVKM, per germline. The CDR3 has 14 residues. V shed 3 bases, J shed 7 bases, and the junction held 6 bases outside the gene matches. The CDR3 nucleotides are TGTGCCAGCAGTTTCTCGGACAGGGGAGGGACCCAGTACTTC. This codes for CASSFSDRGGTQYF.

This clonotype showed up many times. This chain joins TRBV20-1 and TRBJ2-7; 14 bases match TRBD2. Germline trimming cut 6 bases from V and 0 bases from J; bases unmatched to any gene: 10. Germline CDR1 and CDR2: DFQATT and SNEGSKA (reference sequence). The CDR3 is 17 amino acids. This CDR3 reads CSATGTSGGFRSYEQYF. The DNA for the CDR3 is TGCAGTGCGACCGGGACTAGCGGGGGTTTCCGCTCCTACGAGCAGTACTTC.

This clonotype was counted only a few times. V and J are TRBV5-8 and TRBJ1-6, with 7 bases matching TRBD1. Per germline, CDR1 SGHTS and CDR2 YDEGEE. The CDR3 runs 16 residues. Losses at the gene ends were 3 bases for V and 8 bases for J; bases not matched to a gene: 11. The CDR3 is CASSSTGTAIYSPLHF. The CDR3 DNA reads TGTGCCAGCAGCTCCACCGGGACAGCCATCTATTCACCCCTCCACTTT.

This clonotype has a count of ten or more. The DNA for the CDR3 is TGTGCCAGCAGCCTATTAAGGGCCTATGGCTACACCTTC. As protein: CASSLLRAYGYTF. This chain uses TRBV3-1 with TRBJ1-2, with no clear D. The length of the CDR3 is 13 residues. Trimming cost V 4 bases and J 4 bases, with 10 bases left between them. CDR1 and CDR2 (germline): LGHDT, YNNKEL (reference sequence).

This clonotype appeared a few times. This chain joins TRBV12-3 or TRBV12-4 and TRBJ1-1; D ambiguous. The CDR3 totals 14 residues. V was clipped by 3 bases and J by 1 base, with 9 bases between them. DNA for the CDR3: TGTGCCAGCAGTTTGGTTGGCTCGAACACTGAAGCTTTCTTT. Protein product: CASSLVGSNTEAFF.

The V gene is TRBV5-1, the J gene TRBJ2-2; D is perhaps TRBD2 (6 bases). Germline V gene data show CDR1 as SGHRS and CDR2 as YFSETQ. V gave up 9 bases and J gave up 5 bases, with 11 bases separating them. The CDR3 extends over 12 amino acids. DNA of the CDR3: TGCGCCACGGGGGAGATGACCGGGGAGCTGTTTTTT. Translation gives CATGEMTGELFF.

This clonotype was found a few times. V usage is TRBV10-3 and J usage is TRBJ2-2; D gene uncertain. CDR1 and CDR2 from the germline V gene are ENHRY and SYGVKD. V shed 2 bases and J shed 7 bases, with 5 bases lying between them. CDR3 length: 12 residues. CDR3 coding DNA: TGTGCCATCAGTGAGGCTGGCGGGGAGCTGTTTTTT. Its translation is CAISEAGGELFF.

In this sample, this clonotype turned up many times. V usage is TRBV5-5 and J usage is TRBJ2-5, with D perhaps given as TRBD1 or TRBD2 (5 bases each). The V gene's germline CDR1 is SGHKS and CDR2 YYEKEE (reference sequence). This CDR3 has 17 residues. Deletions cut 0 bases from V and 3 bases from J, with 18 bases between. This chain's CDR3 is CASSLGPYEGSEETQYF. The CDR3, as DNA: TGTGCCAGCAGCTTGGGCCCTTATGAGGGGTCGGAAGAGACCCAGTACTTC.

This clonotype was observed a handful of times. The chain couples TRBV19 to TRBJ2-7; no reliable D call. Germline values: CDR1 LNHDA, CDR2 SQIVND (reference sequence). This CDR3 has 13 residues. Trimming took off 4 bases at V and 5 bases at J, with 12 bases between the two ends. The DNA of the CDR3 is TGTGCCAGTAGTACGGCAAGGGCCCACGAGCAGTACTTC. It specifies CASSTARAHEQYF.

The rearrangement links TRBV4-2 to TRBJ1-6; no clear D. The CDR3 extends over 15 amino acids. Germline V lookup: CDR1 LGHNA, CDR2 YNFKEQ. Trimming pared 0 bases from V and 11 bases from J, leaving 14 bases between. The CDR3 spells CASSQDRDGIAPLHF. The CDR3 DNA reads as TGTGCCAGCAGCCAAGATCGAGACGGTATCGCACCCCTCCACTTT.

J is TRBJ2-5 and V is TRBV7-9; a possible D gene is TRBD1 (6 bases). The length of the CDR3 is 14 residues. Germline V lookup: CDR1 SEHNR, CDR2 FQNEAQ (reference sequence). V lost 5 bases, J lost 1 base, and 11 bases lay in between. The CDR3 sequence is CASSRETGQETQYF. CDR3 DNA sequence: TGTGCCAGCAGCCGTGAGACAGGCCAAGAGACCCAGTACTTC.

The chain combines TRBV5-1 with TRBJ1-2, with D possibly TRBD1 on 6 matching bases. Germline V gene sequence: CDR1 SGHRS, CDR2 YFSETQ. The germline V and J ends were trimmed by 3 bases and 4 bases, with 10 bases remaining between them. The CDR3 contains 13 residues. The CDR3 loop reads CASSSGAGYGYTF. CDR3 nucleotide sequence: TGCGCCAGCAGCTCAGGGGCGGGCTATGGCTACACCTTC.

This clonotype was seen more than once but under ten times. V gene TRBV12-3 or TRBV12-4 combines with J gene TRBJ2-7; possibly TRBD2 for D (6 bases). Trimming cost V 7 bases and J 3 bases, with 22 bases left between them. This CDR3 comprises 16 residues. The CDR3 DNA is TGTGCCAGCACCCCCCAGGACGGGAGAAGCCTCTACGAGCAGTACTTC. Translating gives CASTPQDGRSLYEQYF.

CDR3 coding DNA: TGCGCCAGCAGCTACAGACAGGGCGCCAGCGTTCAGTACTTC. It codes for CASSYRQGASVQYF. The V call is TRBV5-1, the J call TRBJ2-4; TRBD1 matches at 7 bases. The CDR3 has 14 residues. The germline V gene has CDR1 SGHRS and CDR2 YFSETQ. Trimming cost V 3 bases and J 11 bases; bases outside gene matches: 11.

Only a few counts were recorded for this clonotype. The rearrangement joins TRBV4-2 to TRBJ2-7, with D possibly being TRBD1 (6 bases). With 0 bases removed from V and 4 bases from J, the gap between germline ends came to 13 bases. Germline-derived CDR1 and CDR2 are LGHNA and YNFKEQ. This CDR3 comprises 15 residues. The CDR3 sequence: CASSQETGSAYEQYF. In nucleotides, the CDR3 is TGTGCCAGCAGCCAAGAAACAGGGTCGGCTTACGAGCAGTACTTC.

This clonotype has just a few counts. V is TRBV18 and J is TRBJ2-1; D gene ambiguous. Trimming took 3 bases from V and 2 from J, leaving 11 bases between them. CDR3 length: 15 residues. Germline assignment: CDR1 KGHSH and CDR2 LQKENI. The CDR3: CASSPAESPYNEQFF. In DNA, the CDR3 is TGTGCCAGCTCACCCGCAGAGTCACCCTACAATGAGCAGTTCTTC.